These T cell receptor beta chains were read from a single sample in a study of CD8 T cells in Susac syndrome. TCRdb itself ran the immunoSEQ multiplex PCR reads through MiXCR, one entry per CDR3 protein. The sample has roughly 120,000 distinct CDR3 sequences; approximately 96% are singletons. Sequencing used CD4+ T cells from PBMCs. All receptors derive from a human donor in good health. Each CDR3 is given with its conserved first and last residue. A D gene is named only where the DNA matches it firmly. Not every row has a clone size; where given, it reads once, few, many or a size class.

TRBV5-1	TRBJ2-7	17	-	TRBD1	CASSRTYTGTGSSEQYF	TGCGCCAGCAGCAGAACCTACACCGGGACAGGGAGTTCCGAGCAGTACTTC
TRBV27	TRBJ1-1	13	-	-	CASRGTTNTEAFF	TGTGCCAGCAGGGGGACGACGAACACTGAAGCTTTCTTT
TRBV6-1	TRBJ2-2	16	-	TRBD2	CASSGPLAGYGGELFF	TGTGCCAGCAGTGGCCCTCTAGCGGGATACGGCGGGGAGCTGTTTTTT
TRBV23-1	TRBJ1-1	13	-	-	CASSRGWDTEAFF	TGCGCCAGCAGTCGAGGCTGGGACACTGAAGCTTTCTTT
TRBV3-1	TRBJ2-6	14	-	-	CASSPRDGANVLTF	TGTGCCAGCAGCCCCAGGGATGGGGCCAACGTCCTGACTTTC
TRBV3-1	TRBJ1-1	15	-	-	CASSQGFGWNTEAFF	TGTGCCAGCAGCCAAGGTTTCGGGTGGAACACTGAAGCTTTCTTT
TRBV7-9	TRBJ2-6	15	-	TRBD1	CASSLTGAGANVLTF	TGTGCCAGCAGCTTAACAGGGGCCGGGGCCAACGTCCTGACTTTC
TRBV7-2	TRBJ2-3	13	-	-	CASSPLEADTQYF	TGTGCCAGCAGCCCCCTTGAAGCAGATACGCAGTATTTT
TRBV7-2	TRBJ1-1	16	-	-	CASSPESGYRETEAFF	TGTGCCAGCAGCCCCGAATCGGGGTATAGGGAGACTGAAGCTTTCTTT
TRBV5-1	TRBJ2-7	15	-	-	CASSLDQASYLKQYF	TGCGCCAGCAGCTTGGATCAGGCGAGTTATCTGAAGCAGTACTTC
TRBV5-1	TRBJ2-1	14	-	-	CASSLGSVDDEQFF	TGCGCCAGCAGCTTGGGATCAGTGGACGATGAGCAGTTCTTC
TRBV29-1	TRBJ2-3	13	-	-	CSGGPDKGYTQYF	TGCAGCGGGGGCCCGGACAAAGGATATACGCAGTATTTT
TRBV6-6	TRBJ1-2	14	once	-	CASSLGRPNYGYTF	TGTGCCAGCAGCCTAGGGAGGCCTAACTATGGCTACACCTTC
TRBV10-3	TRBJ1-1	18	-	TRBD1	CAISEQPGQGARSTEAFF	TGTGCCATCAGTGAGCAACCTGGACAGGGGGCGCGAAGCACTGAAGCTTTCTTT
TRBV29-1	TRBJ2-7	14	-	TRBD2	CSVLDSGRTYEQYF	TGCAGCGTGCTGGATAGCGGGAGAACGTACGAGCAGTACTTC
TRBV10-2	TRBJ1-1	15	once	-	CASSDLGAVNTEAFF	TGCGCCAGCAGTGATCTTGGGGCGGTGAACACTGAAGCTTTCTTT
TRBV5-4	TRBJ2-7	15	-	TRBD2	CASSLAGGGPGEQYF	TGTGCCAGCAGCTTGGCGGGGGGAGGGCCGGGGGAGCAGTACTTC
TRBV3-1	TRBJ2-7	18	-	TRBD2	CASSQNLAGGGVGYEQYF	TGTGCCAGCAGCCAGAACCTAGCGGGAGGAGGTGTGGGCTACGAGCAGTACTTC
TRBV7-8	TRBJ1-1	11	-	TRBD1	CASSRDSEAFF	TGTGCCAGCTCGAGGGACAGTGAAGCTTTCTTT
TRBV2	TRBJ1-4	13	-	-	CATTPATNEKLFF	TGTGCCACCACCCCAGCAACTAATGAAAAACTGTTTTTT
TRBV15	TRBJ2-7	16	-	-	CATSRVSPDFSYEQYF	TGTGCCACCAGCAGAGTCTCCCCCGATTTCTCCTACGAGCAGTACTTC
TRBV11-2	TRBJ2-4	15	-	TRBD2	CASSFTSGSKNIQYF	TGTGCCAGCAGCTTCACTAGCGGGTCTAAAAACATTCAGTACTTC
TRBV7-2	TRBJ1-3	16	-	-	CASSLVDGSSGNTIYF	TGTGCCAGCAGCTTAGTAGACGGCAGCTCTGGAAACACCATATATTTT
TRBV3-1	TRBJ2-2	12	-	-	CASSLTAGELFF	TGTGCCAGCAGCCTGACAGCCGGGGAGCTGTTTTTT
TRBV20-1	TRBJ1-1	12	-	-	CSALYTNTEAFF	TGCAGTGCTTTATACACAAACACTGAAGCTTTCTTT
TRBV4-1	TRBJ2-2	19	-	TRBD2	CASSQDPTSGRAWTGELFF	TGCGCCAGCAGCCAAGATCCAACTAGCGGGAGGGCCTGGACCGGGGAGCTGTTTTTT
TRBV5-6	TRBJ2-7	14	-	TRBD1	CASSSTGSSNEQYF	TGTGCCAGCAGCTCGACAGGGAGTTCTAACGAGCAGTACTTC
TRBV7-2	TRBJ1-1	12	-	-	CASRGRNTEAFF	TGTGCCAGCAGGGGGAGGAACACTGAAGCTTTCTTT
TRBV18	TRBJ1-2	13	few	TRBD1	CASSPDRVYGYTF	TGTGCCAGCTCTCCAGACAGGGTCTATGGCTACACCTTC
TRBV3-1	TRBJ2-2	15	-	-	CASSQAYGSPGELFF	TGTGCCAGCAGCCAAGCTTACGGGAGTCCCGGGGAGCTGTTTTTT
TRBV7-9	TRBJ1-2	13	-	-	CASSSETGLGYTF	TGTGCCAGCAGCTCAGAAACGGGGCTAGGCTACACCTTC
TRBV9	TRBJ1-2	15	-	-	CASSVDGQPNYGYTF	TGTGCCAGCAGCGTAGATGGGCAACCGAACTATGGCTACACCTTC
TRBV7-9	TRBJ2-5	12	-	-	CASSQTGETQYF	TGTGCCAGCAGCCAGACGGGGGAGACCCAGTACTTC